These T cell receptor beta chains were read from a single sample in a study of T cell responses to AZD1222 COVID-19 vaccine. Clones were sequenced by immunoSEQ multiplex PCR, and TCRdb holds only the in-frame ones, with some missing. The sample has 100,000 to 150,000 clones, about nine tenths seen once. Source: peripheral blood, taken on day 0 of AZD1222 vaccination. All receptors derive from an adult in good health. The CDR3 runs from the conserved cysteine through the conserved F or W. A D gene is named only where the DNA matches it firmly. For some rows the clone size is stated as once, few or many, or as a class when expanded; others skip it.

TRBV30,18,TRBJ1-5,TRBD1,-,CAWTPSDRDRAGNQPQHF,TGTGCCTGGACCCCCAGTGACCGGGACAGGGCGGGTAATCAGCCCCAGCATTTT
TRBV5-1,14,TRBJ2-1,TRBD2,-,CASSAGTSNTEQFF,TGCGCCAGCAGCGCCGGGACTAGCAACACTGAGCAGTTCTTC
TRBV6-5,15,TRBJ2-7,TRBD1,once,CASKRQGQGAMEQYF,TGTGCCAGCAAGAGACAAGGACAGGGGGCGATGGAGCAGTACTTC
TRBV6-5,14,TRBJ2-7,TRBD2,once,CASSRAGTTYEQYF,TGTGCCAGCAGTCGGGCGGGGACTACCTACGAGCAGTACTTC
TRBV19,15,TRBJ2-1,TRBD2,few,CASSLSGLGVNEQFF,TGTGCCAGTAGTCTTTCAGGACTAGGGGTCAATGAGCAGTTCTTC
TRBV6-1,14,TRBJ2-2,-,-,CASSALTGSGELFF,TGTGCCAGCAGTGCCCTGACGGGGTCAGGGGAGCTGTTTTTT
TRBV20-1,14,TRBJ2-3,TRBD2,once,CSASLAGETDTQYF,TGCAGTGCTAGTCTAGCGGGAGAGACAGATACGCAGTATTTT
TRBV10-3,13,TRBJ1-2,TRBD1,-,CAINPTGNYGYTF,TGTGCCATCAACCCGACAGGGAACTATGGCTACACCTTC
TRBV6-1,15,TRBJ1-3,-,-,CASSELMDGGNTIYF,TGTGCCAGCAGTGAATTAATGGACGGTGGAAACACCATATATTTT
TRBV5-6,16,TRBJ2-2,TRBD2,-,CASSHTSGRWAGELFF,TGTGCCAGCAGCCACACCAGCGGGAGGTGGGCCGGGGAGCTGTTTTTT
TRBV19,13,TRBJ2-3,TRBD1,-,CASNRGLTDTQYF,TGTGCCAGTAACAGGGGATTGACAGATACGCAGTATTTT
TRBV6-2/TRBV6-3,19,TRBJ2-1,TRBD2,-,CASSYGTSGTSHYSNEQFF,TGTGCCAGCAGTTACGGGACTAGCGGGACCTCCCACTATTCTAATGAGCAGTTCTTC
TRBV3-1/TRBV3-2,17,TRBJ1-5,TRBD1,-,CASSQGQALTSNQPQHF,TGTGCCAGCAGCCAGGGACAGGCACTCACTAGCAATCAGCCCCAGCATTTT
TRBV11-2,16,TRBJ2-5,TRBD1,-,CASRHNRGPIQETQYF,TGTGCCAGCAGACACAACAGGGGACCGATACAAGAGACCCAGTACTTC
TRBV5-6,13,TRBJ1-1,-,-,CASSLTRQSGAFF,TGTGCCAGCAGCTTAACCAGACAGTCTGGGGCTTTCTTT
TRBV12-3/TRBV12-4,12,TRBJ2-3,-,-,CASRGLTDTQYF,TGTGCCAGCAGGGGGTTGACAGATACGCAGTATTTT
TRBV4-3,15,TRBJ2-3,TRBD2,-,CASSRTSGRTDTQYF,TGCGCCAGCAGTAGGACTAGCGGGAGGACAGATACGCAGTATTTT
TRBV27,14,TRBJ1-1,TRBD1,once,CASSLWGQYTEAFF,TGTGCCAGCAGTTTATGGGGACAGTACACTGAAGCTTTCTTT
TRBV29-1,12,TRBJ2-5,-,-,CSAHHRVETQYF,TGCAGCGCCCATCACAGGGTCGAGACCCAGTACTTC
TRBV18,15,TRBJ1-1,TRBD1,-,CASSRGTGGNTEAFF,TGTGCCAGCTCACGGGGGACAGGGGGGAACACTGAAGCTTTCTTT
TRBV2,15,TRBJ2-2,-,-,CASRMTATNTGELFF,TGTGCCAGCAGAATGACAGCTACGAACACCGGGGAGCTGTTTTTT
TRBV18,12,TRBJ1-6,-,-,CASSRDISPLHF,TGTGCCAGCTCACGGGACATTTCACCCCTCCACTTT
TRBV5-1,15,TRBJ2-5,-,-,CASSLGGGSGETQYF,TGCGCCAGCAGCTTGGGTGGTGGATCGGGAGAGACCCAGTACTTC
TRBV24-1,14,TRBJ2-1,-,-,CATSDGGRYNEQFF,TGTGCCACCAGTGACGGGGGACGCTACAATGAGCAGTTCTTC
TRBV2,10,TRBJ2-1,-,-,CASSGNEQFF,TGTGCCAGCAGCGGGAATGAGCAGTTCTTC
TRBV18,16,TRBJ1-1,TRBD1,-,CASSPPGQGAASGAFF,TGTGCCAGCTCACCACCGGGACAGGGGGCGGCCTCGGGGGCTTTCTTT
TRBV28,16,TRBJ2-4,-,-,CASSFHSGLAKNIQYF,TGTGCCAGCAGTTTCCATAGCGGCTTAGCCAAAAACATTCAGTACTTC
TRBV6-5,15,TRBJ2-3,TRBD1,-,CASSPGTDGADTQYF,TGTGCCAGCAGCCCCGGGACAGATGGGGCAGATACGCAGTATTTT
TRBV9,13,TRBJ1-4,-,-,CASSETWGEKLFF,TGTGCCAGCAGCGAGACGTGGGGTGAAAAACTGTTTTTT
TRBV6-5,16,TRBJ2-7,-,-,CASSYSRQGNSYEQYF,TGTGCCAGCAGTTACTCTAGGCAGGGGAACTCCTACGAGCAGTACTTC
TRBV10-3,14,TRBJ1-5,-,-,CAISEDRRNQPQHF,TGTGCCATCAGTGAAGACAGACGCAATCAGCCCCAGCATTTT
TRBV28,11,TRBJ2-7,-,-,CASTVRGEQYF,TGTGCCAGCACAGTCAGGGGAGAGCAGTACTTC
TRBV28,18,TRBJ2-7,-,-,CASSLSQGFSGVSGEQYF,TGTGCCAGCAGTTTATCACAGGGGTTTAGCGGGGTCTCTGGGGAGCAGTACTTC
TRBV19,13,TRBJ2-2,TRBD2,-,CASGRGDTGELFF,TGTGCCAGCGGGCGGGGGGACACCGGGGAGCTGTTTTTT
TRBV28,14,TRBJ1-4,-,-,CASSLRTVNEKLFF,TGTGCCAGCAGTTTAAGGACAGTGAATGAAAAACTGTTTTTT
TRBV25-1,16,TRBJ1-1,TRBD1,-,CASSESPGGSKTEAFF,TGTGCCAGCAGTGAATCCCCAGGGGGGAGTAAAACTGAAGCTTTCTTT
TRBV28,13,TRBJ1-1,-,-,CAVLEGMNTEAFF,TGTGCCGTACTTGAGGGGATGAACACTGAAGCTTTCTTT
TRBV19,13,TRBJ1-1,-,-,CASSIGEGTEAFF,TGTGCCAGTAGTATAGGGGAGGGCACTGAAGCTTTCTTT
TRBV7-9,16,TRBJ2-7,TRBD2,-,CASSRASSGSGYEQYF,TGTGCCAGCAGCCGGGCATCTAGCGGGAGTGGGTACGAGCAGTACTTC
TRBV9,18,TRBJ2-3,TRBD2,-,CASSVNPGTSGATDTQYF,TGTGCCAGCAGCGTAAACCCTGGGACTAGCGGGGCCACAGATACGCAGTATTTT
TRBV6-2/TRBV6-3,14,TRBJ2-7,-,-,CASSYSRVSYEQYF,TGTGCCAGCAGTTACTCTAGGGTCTCCTACGAGCAGTACTTC
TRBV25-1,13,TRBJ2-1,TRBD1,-,CANRTGSYNEQFF,TGTGCCAATAGGACAGGATCCTACAATGAGCAGTTCTTC
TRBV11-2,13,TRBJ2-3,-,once,CASSLDLADTQYF,TGTGCCAGCAGCTTAGATCTTGCCGATACGCAGTATTTT